Detailed here is one T cell receptor beta chain. This entry is derived from a study of OX40 agonist ivuxolimab in advanced cancers. Germline V CDR1 and CDR2: ENHRY, SYGVKD. V was cut by 9 bases and J by 1 base, with 9 bases left in between. The CDR3 has 12 residues. Profiling relied on immunoSEQ multiplex PCR, and the TCRdb table lists in-frame clones only, not all of them. The sample records roughly 59,000 clones, 80% to 95% being singletons. The TCR was taken from an adult with an advanced solid tumor such as melanoma, head and neck, liver or kidney cancer. Material: CD4+ or CD8+ T cells sorted from blood, obtained in a trial of the OX40 agonist ivuxolimab. The rearrangement uses TRBV10-3 and TRBJ1-1; D call uncertain. The CDR3 DNA sequence: TGTGCCATTAGACGGGGGAACACTGAAGCTTTCTTT. Translating it yields CAIRRGNTEAFF.